This T cell receptor (beta chain) was observed in a study of T-cell memory formation after mild COVID-19. MiXCR was run by TCRdb on the 5' RACE reads, yielding one entry per CDR3 protein. The table records about 340,000 distinct CDR3 sequences, roughly 21% of them present only once. The CDR3 covers 15 residues. J lost 4 bases, V lost 4 bases, and 9 bases had no gene match. CDR1 and CDR2 from the germline V gene are SGHTS and YDEGEE. In this sample, this clonotype turned up a few times. The chain joins TRBV5-8 to TRBJ2-7; 9 nucleotides agree with TRBD1. The sample comprised PBMCs or a T cell subset sorted from them (not recorded which). This receptor was obtained from an adult woman who had mild COVID-19 (a few samples of this study predate the infection). Cell type and time point are not known. CDR3 DNA sequence: TGTGCCAGCAGCCCAGTGGACAGGGGAAAATACGAGCAGTACTTC. Residues: CASSPVDRGKYEQYF.